This T cell receptor (beta chain) came from a study of T cell repertoires in cytomegalovirus infection. About the research overall: Evidence of both CMV infection and a matching HLA type came from public TCR beta signatures. Study findings and constraints: Identification of carriers of CMV plus the relevant HLA was performed using cumulative public TCR beta family frequency. Dominating the ex vivo response were HLA-C-restricted CMV-specific TCR beta clonotypes.

Trimming took off 6 bases at V and 0 bases at J, with 11 bases between the two ends. Per germline, CDR1 LNHDA and CDR2 SQIVND (reference sequence). The CDR3 contains 14 residues. This clonotype was detected many times. Its antigen is undetermined. TCRdb reanalysed the reads using MiXCR and keeps one entry per CDR3 protein. The sample records about 250,000 distinct CDR3 sequences, about 7% being singletons. Sequencing input: PBMCs. V and J are TRBV19 and TRBJ1-1; D is perhaps TRBD1 (5 bases). This TCR came from a human donor in good health (CMV status not recorded). Some clones in this sample may be carry-over from other donors' samples. CDR3 nucleotides: TGTGCCAGTAGGACGGGACGGTTGAACACTGAAGCTTTCTTT. It is translated as CASRTGRLNTEAFF.